This TCR beta chain was sequenced in a study of blood T cell repertoires in COVID-19. Study background: Nucleic acid was either cDNA or gDNA, and it came from T cells, B-cell-depleted T cells, or PBMCs.

In the original workflow: Reference gene primers were amplified, and this amplification served to estimate nucleated cell counts. Measured with immunoSEQ multiplex PCR; TCRdb has only the in-frame clones, and not every one. V and J calls and clone size follow that table, whereas D and trimming were derived from the DNA. The profile shows some 220,000 clones, 88% of them singletons. The CDR3 contains 17 residues. Germline CDR1 SGHRS, CDR2 YFSETQ. The V gene end was trimmed by 0 bases and the J gene end by 5 bases; junction bases not matched to a gene: 7. Participants spanned ages about 18 to 100 years and resided in 20 to 30 US areas. Cohort placement rested on clinical history that participants reported themselves.

This chain joins TRBV5-1 and TRBJ2-1; 11 bases are shared with TRBD2. The TCR comes from a woman in her 30s who had recovered from COVID-19. Sequencing was performed on PBMCs or T cells enriched from blood (not recorded which). CDR3 sequence: CASSLALSGGAHNEQFF. Here the CDR3 DNA reads TGCGCCAGCAGCTTGGCCCTTAGCGGGGGGGCCCACAATGAGCAGTTCTTC. The variable domain in full, completed from reference TRBV5-1 and TRBJ2-1, reads KAGVTQTPRYLIKTRGQQVTLSCSPISGHRSVSWYQQTPGQGLQFLFEYFSETQRNKGNFPGRFSGRQFSNSRSEMNVSTLELGDSALYLCASSLALSGGAHNEQFFGPGTRLTVL.